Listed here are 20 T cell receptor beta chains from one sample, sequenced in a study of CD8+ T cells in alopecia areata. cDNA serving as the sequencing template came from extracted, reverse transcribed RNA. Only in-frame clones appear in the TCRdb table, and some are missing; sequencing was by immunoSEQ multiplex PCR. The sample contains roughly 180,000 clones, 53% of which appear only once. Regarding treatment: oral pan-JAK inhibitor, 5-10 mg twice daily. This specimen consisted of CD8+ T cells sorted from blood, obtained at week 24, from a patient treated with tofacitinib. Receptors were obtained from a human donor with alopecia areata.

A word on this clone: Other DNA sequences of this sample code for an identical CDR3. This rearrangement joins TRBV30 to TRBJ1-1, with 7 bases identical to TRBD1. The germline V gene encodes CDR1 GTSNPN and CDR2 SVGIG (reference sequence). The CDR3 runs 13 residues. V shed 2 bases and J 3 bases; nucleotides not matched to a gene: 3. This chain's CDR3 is CAWSRGGYTEAFF. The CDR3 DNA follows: TGTGCCTGGAGTCGAGGGGGCTACACTGAAGCTTTCTTT.

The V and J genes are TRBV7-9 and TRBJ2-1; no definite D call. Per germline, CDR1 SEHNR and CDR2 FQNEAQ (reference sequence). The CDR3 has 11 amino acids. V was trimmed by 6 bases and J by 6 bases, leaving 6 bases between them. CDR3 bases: TGTGCCAGCAGTGTCGCCAATGAGCAGTTCTTC. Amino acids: CASSVANEQFF.

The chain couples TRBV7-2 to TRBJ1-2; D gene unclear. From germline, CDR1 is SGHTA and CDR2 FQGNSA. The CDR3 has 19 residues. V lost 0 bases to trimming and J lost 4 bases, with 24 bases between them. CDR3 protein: CASSLATAWQHLPSYGYTF. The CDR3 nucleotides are TGTGCCAGCAGCTTAGCCACAGCATGGCAGCATCTCCCTAGCTATGGCTACACCTTC.

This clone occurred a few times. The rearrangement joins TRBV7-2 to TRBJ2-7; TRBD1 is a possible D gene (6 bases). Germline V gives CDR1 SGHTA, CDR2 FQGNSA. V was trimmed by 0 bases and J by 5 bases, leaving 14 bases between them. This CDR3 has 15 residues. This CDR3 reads CASSLAQGRGNEQYF. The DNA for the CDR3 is TGTGCCAGCAGCTTAGCCCAGGGCAGGGGTAACGAGCAGTACTTC.

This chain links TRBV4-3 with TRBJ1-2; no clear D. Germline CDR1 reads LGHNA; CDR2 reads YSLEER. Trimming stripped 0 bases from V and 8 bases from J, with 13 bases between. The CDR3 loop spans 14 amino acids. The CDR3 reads CASSQDRQAGGYTF. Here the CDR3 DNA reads TGCGCCAGCAGCCAAGATCGGCAGGCCGGCGGCTACACCTTC.

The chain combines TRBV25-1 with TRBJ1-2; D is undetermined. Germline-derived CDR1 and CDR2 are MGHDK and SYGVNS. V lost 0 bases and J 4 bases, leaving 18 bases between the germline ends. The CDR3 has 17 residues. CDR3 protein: CASSEYTDPDRGYGYTF. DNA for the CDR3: TGTGCCAGCAGTGAATACACGGATCCGGATCGTGGCTATGGCTACACCTTC.

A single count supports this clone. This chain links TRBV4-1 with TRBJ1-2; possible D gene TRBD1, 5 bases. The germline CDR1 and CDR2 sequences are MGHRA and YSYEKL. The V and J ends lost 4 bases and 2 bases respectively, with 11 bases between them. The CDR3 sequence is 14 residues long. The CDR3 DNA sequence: TGCGCCAGCAGCCCACCGGACAACAACTATGGCTACACCTTC. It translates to CASSPPDNNYGYTF.

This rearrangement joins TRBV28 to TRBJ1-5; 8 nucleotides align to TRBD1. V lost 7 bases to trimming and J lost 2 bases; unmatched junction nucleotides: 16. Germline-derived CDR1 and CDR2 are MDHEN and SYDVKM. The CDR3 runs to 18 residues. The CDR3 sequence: CASTRQGSAVGGNQPQHF. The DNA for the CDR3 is TGTGCCAGCACCCGACAGGGGAGCGCCGTCGGAGGCAATCAGCCCCAGCATTTT.

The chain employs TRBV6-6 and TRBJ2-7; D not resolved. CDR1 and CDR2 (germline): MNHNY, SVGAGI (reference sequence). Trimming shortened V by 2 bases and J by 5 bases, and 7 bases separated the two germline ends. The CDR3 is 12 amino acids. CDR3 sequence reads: CASSYRQNEQYF. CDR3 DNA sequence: TGTGCCAGCAGTTACAGGCAGAACGAGCAGTACTTC.

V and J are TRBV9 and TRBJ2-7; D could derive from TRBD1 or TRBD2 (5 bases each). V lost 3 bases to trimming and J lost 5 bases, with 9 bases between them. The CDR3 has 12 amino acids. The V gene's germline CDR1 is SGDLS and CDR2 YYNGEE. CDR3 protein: CASSGGNHEQYF. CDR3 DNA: TGTGCCAGCAGCGGGGGGAACCACGAGCAGTACTTC.

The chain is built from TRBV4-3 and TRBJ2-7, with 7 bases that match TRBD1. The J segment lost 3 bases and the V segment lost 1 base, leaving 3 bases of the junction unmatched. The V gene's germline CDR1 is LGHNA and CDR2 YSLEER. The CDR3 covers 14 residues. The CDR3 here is CASSQATGSYEQYF. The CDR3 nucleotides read TGCGCCAGCAGCCAAGCGACAGGGAGCTACGAGCAGTACTTC.

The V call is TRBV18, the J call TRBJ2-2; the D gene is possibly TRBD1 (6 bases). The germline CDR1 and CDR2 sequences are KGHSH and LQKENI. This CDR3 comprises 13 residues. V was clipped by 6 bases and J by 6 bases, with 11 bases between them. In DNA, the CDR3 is TGTGCCAGCTCCGGACAGCCTTCCGGGGAGCTGTTTTTT. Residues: CASSGQPSGELFF.

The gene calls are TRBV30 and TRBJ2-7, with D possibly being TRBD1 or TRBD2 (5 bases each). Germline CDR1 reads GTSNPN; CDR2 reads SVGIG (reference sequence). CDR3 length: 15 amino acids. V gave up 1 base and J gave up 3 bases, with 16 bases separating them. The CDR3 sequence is CAWSGGIGVRYEQYF. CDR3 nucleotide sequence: TGTGCCTGGAGTGGGGGGATAGGGGTCCGCTACGAGCAGTACTTC.

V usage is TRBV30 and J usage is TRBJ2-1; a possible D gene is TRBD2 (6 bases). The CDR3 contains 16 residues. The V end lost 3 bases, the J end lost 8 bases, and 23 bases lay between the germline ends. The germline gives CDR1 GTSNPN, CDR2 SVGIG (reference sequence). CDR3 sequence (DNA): TGTGCCTGGAGCGACAAGACTAGTGCTTTTCCCGATGAGCAGTTCTTC. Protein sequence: CAWSDKTSAFPDEQFF.

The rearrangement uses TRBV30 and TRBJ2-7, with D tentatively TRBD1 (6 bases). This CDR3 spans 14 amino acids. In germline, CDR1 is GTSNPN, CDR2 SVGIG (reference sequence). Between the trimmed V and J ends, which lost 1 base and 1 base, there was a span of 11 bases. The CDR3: CAWSAGTLSYEQYF. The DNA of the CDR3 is TGTGCCTGGAGTGCCGGGACACTATCCTACGAGCAGTACTTC.

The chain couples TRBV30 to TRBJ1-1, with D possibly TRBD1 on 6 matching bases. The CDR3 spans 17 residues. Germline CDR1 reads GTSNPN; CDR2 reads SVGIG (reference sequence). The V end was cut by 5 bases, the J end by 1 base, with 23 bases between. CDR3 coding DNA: TGTGCCTGGGACCCCCGGGACATTGATAGATCGAACACTGAAGCTTTCTTT. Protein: CAWDPRDIDRSNTEAFF.

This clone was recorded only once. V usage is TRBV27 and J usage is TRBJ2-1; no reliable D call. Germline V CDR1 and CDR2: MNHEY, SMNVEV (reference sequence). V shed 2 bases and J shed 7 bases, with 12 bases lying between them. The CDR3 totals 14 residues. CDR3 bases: TGTGCCAGCAGTTTAAGACCGATTGTGAATGAGCAGTTCTTC. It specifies CASSLRPIVNEQFF.

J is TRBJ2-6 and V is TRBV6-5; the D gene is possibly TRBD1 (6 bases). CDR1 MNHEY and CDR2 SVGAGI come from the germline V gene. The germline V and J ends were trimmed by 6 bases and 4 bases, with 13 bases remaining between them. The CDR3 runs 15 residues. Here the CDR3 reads CASRVQGLGANVLTF. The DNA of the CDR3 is TGTGCCAGCAGGGTACAGGGCCTCGGGGCCAACGTCCTGACTTTC.

The CDR3 protein is CASSARQGNTEAFF. CDR3 DNA: TGTGCCAGCAGCGCTAGACAGGGGAACACTGAAGCTTTCTTT. V usage is TRBV9 and J usage is TRBJ1-1; 7 nucleotides agree with TRBD1. Germline V lookup: CDR1 SGDLS, CDR2 YYNGEE. Trimming removed 3 bases from V and 1 base from J; junction bases left unmatched: 3. This CDR3 is built from 14 residues.

CDR3 region: CASSMGESSPLHF. The CDR3, as DNA: TGTGCCAGCAGTATGGGGGAAAGTTCACCCCTCCACTTT. The V gene is TRBV27, the J gene TRBJ1-6; perhaps TRBD1 as D (5 bases). CDR1 and CDR2 (germline): MNHEY, SMNVEV (reference sequence). With 5 bases removed from V and 9 bases from J, the gap between germline ends came to 11 bases. The length of the CDR3 is 13 residues.